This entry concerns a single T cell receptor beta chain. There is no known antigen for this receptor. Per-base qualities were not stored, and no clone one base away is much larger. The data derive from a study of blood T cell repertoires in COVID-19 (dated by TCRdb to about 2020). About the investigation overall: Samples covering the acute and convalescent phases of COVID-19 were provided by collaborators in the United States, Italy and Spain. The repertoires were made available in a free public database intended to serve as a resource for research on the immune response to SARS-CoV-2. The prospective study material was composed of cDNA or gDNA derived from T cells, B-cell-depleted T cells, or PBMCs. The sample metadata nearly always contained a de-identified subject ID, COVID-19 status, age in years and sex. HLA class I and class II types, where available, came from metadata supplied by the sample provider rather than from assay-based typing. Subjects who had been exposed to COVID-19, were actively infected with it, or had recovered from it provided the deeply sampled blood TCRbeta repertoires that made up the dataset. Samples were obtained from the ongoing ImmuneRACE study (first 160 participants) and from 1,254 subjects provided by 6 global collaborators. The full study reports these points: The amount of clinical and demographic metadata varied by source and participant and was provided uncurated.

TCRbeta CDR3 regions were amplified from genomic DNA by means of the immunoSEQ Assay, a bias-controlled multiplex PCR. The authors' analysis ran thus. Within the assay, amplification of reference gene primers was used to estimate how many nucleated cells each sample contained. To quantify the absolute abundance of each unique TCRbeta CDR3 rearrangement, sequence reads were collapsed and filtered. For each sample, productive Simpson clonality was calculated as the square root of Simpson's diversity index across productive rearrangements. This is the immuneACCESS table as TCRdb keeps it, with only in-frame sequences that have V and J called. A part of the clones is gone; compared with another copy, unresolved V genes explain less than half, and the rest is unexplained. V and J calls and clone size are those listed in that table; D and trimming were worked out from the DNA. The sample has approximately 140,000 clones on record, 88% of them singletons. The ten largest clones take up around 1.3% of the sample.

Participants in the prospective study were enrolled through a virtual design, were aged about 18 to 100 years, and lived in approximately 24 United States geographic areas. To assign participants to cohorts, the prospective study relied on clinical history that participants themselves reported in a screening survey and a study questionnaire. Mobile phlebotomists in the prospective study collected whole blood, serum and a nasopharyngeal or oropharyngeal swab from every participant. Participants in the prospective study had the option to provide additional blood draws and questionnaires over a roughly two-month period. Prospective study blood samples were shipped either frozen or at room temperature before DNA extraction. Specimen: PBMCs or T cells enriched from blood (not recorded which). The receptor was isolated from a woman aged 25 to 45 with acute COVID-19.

The sequence in DNA is TGTGCCAGCAGCCACAGCGGGACAGGGCTTTGGGAGCAGTACTTC. This translates into CASSHSGTGLWEQYF. The chain is made from TRBV5-4 and TRBJ2-7, and 9 bases in between align with TRBD1. CDR1 SGHNT and CDR2 YYREEE were looked up in the germline V gene (reference sequence). Counted from cysteine to phenylalanine, this CDR3 has 15 amino acids. The entry retains the CDR3 DNA only, 45 bases that are in frame from base 1. Trimming accounts for 4 bases at V and 7 bases at J, while the number of junction bases matched to no gene is 12. The reference TRBV5-4 and TRBJ2-7 proteins fill in what lies around the CDR3, so the full variable domain reads ETGVTQSPTHLIKTRGQQVTLRCSSQSGHNTVSWYQQALGQGPQFIFQYYREEENGRGNFPPRFSGLQFPNYSSELNVNALELDDSALYLCASSHSGTGLWEQYFGPGTRLTVT.